The 23 T cell receptor beta chains below come from one sample, sequenced in a study of shared T cell receptors in the human thymus. Libraries were prepared by immunoSEQ multiplex PCR; TCRdb keeps only in-frame clonotypes and omits some of them. The data contain 650,000 to 950,000 clones, over 75% of them singletons. The data were also submitted as part of a second study, on human thymus T cells.

Specimen: thymocytes. The receptors shown here come from a girl under three years old with a congenital heart defect.

The chain combines TRBV6-5 with TRBJ1-2; maybe TRBD1 (5 bases). The CDR3 spans 14 residues. Germline lookup yields CDR1 MNHEY and CDR2 SVGAGI. V was shortened by 5 bases and J by 2 bases, with 12 bases between the two germline ends. The CDR3, as DNA: TGTGCCAGCAGTGAACAGACAGCCAACTATGGCTACACCTTC. Its protein is CASSEQTANYGYTF.

The rearrangement uses TRBV4-1 and TRBJ2-2, with 12 bases aligning to TRBD1. The trim removed 4 bases at V and 5 bases at J, leaving 11 bases unmatched. The CDR3 length is 18 residues. CDR1 and CDR2 (germline): MGHRA, YSYEKL. The CDR3 region is CASSRGTGGEKGTGELFF. The CDR3 nucleotides are TGCGCCAGCAGCCGCGGGACAGGGGGCGAAAAGGGGACCGGGGAGCTGTTTTTT.

Details on this clone: The same CDR3 can be traced to other DNA sequences in this sample. The J gene is TRBJ1-4, the V gene TRBV28; 8 bases line up with TRBD1. CDR3 length: 13 amino acids. The germline CDR1 and CDR2 sequences are MDHEN and SYDVKM. V lost 5 bases to trimming and J lost 8 bases; unmatched junction nucleotides: 4. CDR3 residues: CASSLRGREKLFF. In nucleotides, the CDR3 is TGTGCCAGCAGTCTCAGGGGGCGAGAAAAACTGTTTTTT.

The chain recombines TRBV11-2 with TRBJ1-5; 9 bases are shared with TRBD1. The J segment lost 4 bases and the V segment lost 5 bases, leaving 18 bases of the junction unmatched. This CDR3 is built from 19 residues. Germline V gene lookup returns CDR1 SGHAT and CDR2 FQNNGV. The CDR3 here is CASSLGTGRLPGPNQPQHF. The CDR3 region has the DNA TGTGCCAGCAGCCTTGGGACAGGGAGGCTCCCCGGCCCAAATCAGCCCCAGCATTTT.

This clone was found once. V usage is TRBV4-2 and J usage is TRBJ2-1, with TRBD1 identical over 7 bases. Trimming at V came to 4 bases and at J to 8 bases, leaving 14 bases not matched to a gene. CDR3 length: 16 amino acids. Looked up from germline, CDR1 is LGHNA and CDR2 is YNFKEQ. The CDR3 DNA reads as TGTGCCAGCAGCCCCCTAACAGGGGAAGTTTTCGATGAGCAGTTCTTC. This translates into CASSPLTGEVFDEQFF.

In the case of this clone: Distinct nucleotide sequences in the sample also encode this CDR3. The chain joins TRBV6-5 to TRBJ2-7; 10 bases are a match to TRBD1. After removal of 5 bases from V and 1 base from J, the junction contained 5 bases not matched to a gene. Germline V gene data show CDR1 as MNHEY and CDR2 as SVGAGI. This CDR3 comprises 15 residues. As DNA, the CDR3 is TGTGCCAGCAGTCTAAGACAGGGGGCTTCCTACGAGCAGTACTTC. It codes for CASSLRQGASYEQYF.

Only one count was recorded for this clone. The V call is TRBV4-1, the J call TRBJ2-5; maybe TRBD2 (6 bases). The CDR3 runs to 20 residues. CDR1 is MGHRA, CDR2 YSYEKL, per germline. Trimming pared 4 bases from V and 3 bases from J, leaving 30 bases between. This CDR3 reads CASSPDETPGVPKMEETQYF. CDR3 bases: TGCGCCAGCAGCCCCGATGAAACCCCGGGAGTTCCTAAAATGGAAGAGACCCAGTACTTC.

The CDR3 protein is CASSPIHSDKNTEAFF. Written as DNA, the CDR3 is TGTGCCAGCTCACCAATACACTCGGACAAGAACACTGAAGCTTTCTTT. The rearrangement uses TRBV18 and TRBJ1-1; TRBD1 might be the D (5 bases). CDR1 and CDR2 (germline): KGHSH, LQKENI. The CDR3 runs 16 residues. The germline V and J ends were trimmed by 2 bases and 1 base, with 14 bases remaining between them. The full variable domain, completed using reference TRBV18 and TRBJ1-1, is NAGVMQNPRHLVRRRGQEARLRCSPMKGHSHVYWYRQLPEEGLKFMVYLQKENIIDESGMPKERFSAEFPKEGPSILRIQQVVRGDSAAYFCASSPIHSDKNTEAFFGQGTRLTVV.

The chain combines TRBV4-1 with TRBJ2-7; the match to TRBD2 covers 11 bases. The CDR3 length is 18 residues. J lost 6 bases, V lost 2 bases, and 15 bases had no gene match. Per the germline V gene, CDR1 is MGHRA and CDR2 is YSYEKL. The CDR3 DNA sequence: TGCGCCAGCAGCCAAAAAGCGGGACTAGCGGTTAAGCTTGGCGAGCAGTACTTC. Translation gives CASSQKAGLAVKLGEQYF.

This clone was observed a handful of times. The chain is built from TRBV6-1 and TRBJ2-1; a possible D gene is TRBD2 (6 bases). Germline V lookup: CDR1 MNHNS, CDR2 SASEGT. V lost 8 bases, J lost 5 bases, and 16 bases lay in between. There are 14 residues in the CDR3. The CDR3 coding sequence is TGTGCCAGCGGGAGTTTGGTAGCGGACAATGAGCAGTTCTTC. Protein: CASGSLVADNEQFF.

This clone was picked up one time. The chain uses TRBV5-6 and TRBJ1-4; the D gene is possibly TRBD1 (5 bases). CDR1 and CDR2 from the germline V gene are SGHDT and YYEEEE. V was cut by 4 bases and J by 4 bases, with 14 bases left in between. CDR3 size: 15 residues. The CDR3 DNA reads as TGTGCCAGCAGCGCCTTGGGGGGAGGTAATGAAAAACTGTTTTTT. This codes for CASSALGGGNEKLFF.

The chain uses TRBV19 and TRBJ1-2; D unresolved. This CDR3 has 14 amino acids. V was pared by 8 bases and J by 4 bases, with 17 bases between. Germline V gives CDR1 LNHDA, CDR2 SQIVND (reference sequence). CDR3 sequence (DNA): TGTGCCAGTTCCCGGGGAGGGCAGATCTATGGCTACACCTTC. It specifies CASSRGGQIYGYTF.

V gene TRBV7-8 combines with J gene TRBJ1-6, with D tentatively TRBD1 (6 bases). V shed 2 bases and J shed 0 bases, with 20 bases lying between them. Germline V CDR1 and CDR2: SGHVS, FQNEAQ. The CDR3 is made up of 20 amino acids. The CDR3 region is CASSLRGKATESSYNSPLHF. CDR3 coding DNA: TGTGCCAGCAGCTTAAGGGGGAAGGCTACAGAGAGCTCCTATAATTCACCCCTCCACTTT. The whole variable domain, filled in from reference TRBV7-8 and TRBJ1-6, reads GAGVSQSPRYKVAKRGQDVALRCDPISGHVSLFWYQQALGQGPEFLTYFQNEAQLDKSGLPSDRFFAERPEGSVSTLKIQRTQQEDSAVYLCASSLRGKATESSYNSPLHFGNGTRLTVT.

The CDR3 DNA sequence: TGTGCCAGCAGTTTACTGGGGCAGCCGACTAACTATGGCTACACCTTC. This sequence encodes CASSLLGQPTNYGYTF. The chain joins TRBV27 to TRBJ1-2, with D perhaps TRBD1 (5 bases). Germline lookup yields CDR1 MNHEY and CDR2 SMNVEV (reference sequence). V dropped 2 bases and J dropped 0 bases, with 13 bases sitting between them. The CDR3 spans 16 residues.

The chain joins TRBV7-2 to TRBJ1-1, with a weak D call TRBD1 (5 bases). CDR3 length: 15 amino acids. V was cut by 2 bases and J by 0 bases, with 10 bases left in between. Germline assignment: CDR1 SGHTA and CDR2 FQGNSA. In DNA, the CDR3 is TGTGCCAGCAGCTTAATGGACACCATGAACACTGAAGCTTTCTTT. Protein: CASSLMDTMNTEAFF.

This clone was seen once. This chain connects TRBV2 to TRBJ2-7; 7 positions match TRBD2. Germline CDR1 is SNHLY and CDR2 is FYNNEI. The CDR3 is made up of 15 amino acids. J gave up 7 bases and V 3 bases, and 12 bases lay outside the gene matches. CDR3: CASSDSPLSGGEQYF. For the CDR3, the DNA is TGTGCCAGCAGTGACAGTCCCCTCTCGGGGGGTGAGCAGTACTTC. The variable domain in full, completed from reference TRBV2 and TRBJ2-7, reads EPEVTQTPSHQVTQMGQEVILRCVPISNHLYFYWYRQILGQKVEFLVSFYNNEISEKSEIFDDQFSVERPDGSNFTLKIRSTKLEDSAMYFCASSDSPLSGGEQYFGPGTRLTVT.

The gene calls are TRBV7-3 and TRBJ1-2, with D tentatively TRBD1 (6 bases). The CDR3 covers 13 residues. V was pared by 1 base and J by 4 bases, with 7 bases between. Germline CDR1 is SGHTA and CDR2 is FQGTGA. The CDR3 reads CASSLKGGYGYTF. The DNA for the CDR3 is TGTGCCAGCAGCTTAAAAGGGGGCTATGGCTACACCTTC.

V and J are TRBV27 and TRBJ2-3, with D hard to call. Per the germline V gene, CDR1 is MNHEY and CDR2 is SMNVEV (reference sequence). Trimming cost V 5 bases and J 0 bases, with 15 bases left between them. The CDR3 totals 16 residues. CDR3 bases: TGTGCCAGCAGTCCACCTCTAGGTTCTAGCACAGATACGCAGTATTTT. It specifies CASSPPLGSSTDTQYF.

The rearrangement joins TRBV14 to TRBJ1-4, with D possibly matching TRBD1 (5 bases). The CDR3 consists of 15 residues. The germline V gene has CDR1 SGHDN and CDR2 FVKESK. V lost 0 bases and J 8 bases, leaving 13 bases between the germline ends. CDR3 DNA sequence: TGTGCCAGCAGCCAAGACCGACAGCAAATAGAAAAACTGTTTTTT. Amino acid sequence: CASSQDRQQIEKLFF. The complete variable domain, with remaining parts taken from reference TRBV14 and TRBJ1-4, reads EAGVTQFPSHSVIEKGQTVTLRCDPISGHDNLYWYRRVMGKEIKFLLHFVKESKQDESGMPNNRFLAERTGGTYSTLKVQPAELEDSGVYFCASSQDRQQIEKLFFGSGTQLSVL.

This sequence joins TRBV18 and TRBJ2-3; 8 bases match TRBD2. The V segment lost 0 bases and the J segment 5 bases; nucleotides outside the gene matches: 10. There are 17 residues in the CDR3. The germline CDR1 and CDR2 sequences are KGHSH and LQKENI. CDR3 nucleotides: TGTGCCAGCTCACCACCGATCGGGGGGGGCTCGAGAGATACGCAGTATTTT. Translated: CASSPPIGGGSRDTQYF.

The rearrangement links TRBV12-5 to TRBJ2-1; 7 nucleotides match TRBD2. The length of the CDR3 is 16 residues. The germline gives CDR1 LGHNT, CDR2 FRNRAP. V gave up 1 base and J gave up 3 bases; unmatched junction bases: 6. The CDR3 is CASGLERTRDYNEQFF. CDR3 coding DNA: TGTGCTAGTGGTTTGGAGAGGACTAGGGACTACAATGAGCAGTTCTTC.

Here the CDR3 reads CASSSTRGTDYGYTF. The CDR3 coding sequence is TGTGCCAGCAGCTCAACCCGGGGGACAGACTATGGCTACACCTTC. V usage is TRBV7-9 and J usage is TRBJ1-2, with 7 nucleotides matching TRBD1. The CDR3 sequence is 15 residues long. V lost 4 bases and J lost 3; bases outside the gene matches: 8. The germline V gene encodes CDR1 SEHNR and CDR2 FQNEAQ (reference sequence). Looking up the rest from reference TRBV7-9 and TRBJ1-2 gives the full variable domain: DTGVSQNPRHKITKRGQNVTFRCDPISEHNRLYWYRQTLGQGPEFLTYFQNEAQLEKSRLLSDRFSAERPKGSFSTLEIQRTEQGDSAMYLCASSSTRGTDYGYTFGSGTRLTVV.

V and J are TRBV5-1 and TRBJ2-7, with 8 bases lining up with TRBD1. V shed 2 bases and J 3 bases; nucleotides not matched to a gene: 4. The CDR3 runs 14 residues. Germline V gene lookup returns CDR1 SGHRS and CDR2 YFSETQ. CDR3 residues: CASSFDRGGYEQYF. CDR3 nucleotide sequence: TGCGCCAGCAGCTTCGACAGGGGAGGCTACGAGCAGTACTTC.